The 18 T cell receptor beta chains below were found in one sample sequenced in a study of neoadjuvant anti-PD-1 for oral cavity cancer (dated by TCRdb to about 2021). The time point label corresponds to: after neoadjuvant nivolumab, at surgical resection. Library creation used the immunoSEQ multiplex PCR assay. Here the immuneACCESS table is served through TCRdb, limited to in-frame sequences with V and J called. Missing clones are a known gap in these copies; in checked studies unresolved V genes cover under half, and the rest lacks a known reason. This sample has tens of thousands of clones in its table, and under 30% of those were observed once. The top ten hold about 16% of the sample. The sequences come from tumor tissue, collected after nivolumab (anti-PD-1) treatment. The receptors were sampled from a person aged 35-79 years with oral cavity squamous cell carcinoma.

The rearrangement links TRBV6-4 to TRBJ1-2; 7 bases are a match to TRBD1. V lost 4 bases, J lost 8 bases, and 13 bases stayed unmatched. CDR1 and CDR2 (germline): MRHNA, SNTAGT. The CDR3 contains 15 residues. In nucleotides, the CDR3 is TGTGCCAGCAGTGCCCGGGGACAGCAAGGCGGAGGCTACACCTTC. Amino acid sequence: CASSARGQQGGGYTF.

The chain carries TRBV27 and TRBJ2-1, with D maybe TRBD2 (5 bases). Germline V CDR1 and CDR2: MNHEY, SMNVEV (reference sequence). This CDR3 is built from 15 residues. Trimming shortened V by 2 bases and J by 7 bases, and 15 bases separated the two germline ends. The CDR3 sequence: CASSLKGLWRNEQFF. In nucleotides, the CDR3 is TGTGCCAGCAGTTTAAAGGGTCTATGGAGGAATGAGCAGTTCTTC.

The CDR3 DNA is TGTGCCAGCAGCAGTAAAGCGGGAGACGACCACAATGAGCAGTTCTTC. Its translation: CASSSKAGDDHNEQFF. The chain is built from TRBV7-8 and TRBJ2-1; the match to TRBD2 covers 8 bases. This CDR3 is 16 amino acids long. Per germline, CDR1 SGHVS and CDR2 FQNEAQ. The J segment lost 5 bases and the V segment lost 5 bases, leaving 11 bases of the junction unmatched.

This clone has more than one count but fewer than ten. The rearrangement joins TRBV2 to TRBJ1-1, with D possibly being TRBD1 (6 bases). Germline assignment: CDR1 SNHLY and CDR2 FYNNEI. The CDR3 is 15 amino acids. Deletions cut 3 bases from V and 2 bases from J, with 13 bases between. The CDR3 here is CASSEEAGANTEAFF. Here the CDR3 DNA reads TGTGCCAGCAGTGAGGAGGCAGGGGCCAACACTGAAGCTTTCTTT. Looking up the rest from reference TRBV2 and TRBJ1-1 gives the full variable domain: EPEVTQTPSHQVTQMGQEVILRCVPISNHLYFYWYRQILGQKVEFLVSFYNNEISEKSEIFDDQFSVERPDGSNFTLKIRSTKLEDSAMYFCASSEEAGANTEAFFGQGTRLTVV.

This clone was counted between two and nine times. The CDR3 DNA reads TGTGCCAGCAGGGAGGTCTACGAGCAGTACTTC. Protein product: CASREVYEQYF. The V call is TRBV6-1, the J call TRBJ2-7; D is perhaps TRBD2 (5 bases). V was clipped by 6 bases and J by 3 bases, with 6 bases between them. CDR3 length equals 11 residues. Per the germline V gene, CDR1 is MNHNS and CDR2 is SASEGT.

This clone was counted between two and nine times. The chain links TRBV11-2 to TRBJ2-6; 7 nucleotides match TRBD1. With V trimmed by 5 bases and J by 4 bases, 5 bases remained unmatched. Germline V lookup: CDR1 SGHAT, CDR2 FQNNGV. The CDR3 runs to 15 residues. The CDR3 loop reads CASSITGAGANVLTF. The CDR3 region has the DNA TGTGCCAGCAGCATTACAGGGGCCGGGGCCAACGTCCTGACTTTC.

There are a few counts of this clone. V gene TRBV5-4 combines with J gene TRBJ1-5; 7 bases agree with TRBD1. V was pared by 4 bases and J by 2 bases, with 6 bases of the junction left unmatched. Germline CDR1 and CDR2: SGHNT and YYREEE (reference sequence). There are 15 residues in the CDR3. CDR3 loop: CASSIQGLGNQPQHF. Here the CDR3 DNA reads TGTGCCAGCAGCATACAGGGGTTAGGCAATCAGCCCCAGCATTTT.

This clone was observed a handful of times. V is TRBV7-9 and J is TRBJ1-1, with no clear D. The germline V gene encodes CDR1 SEHNR and CDR2 FQNEAQ (reference sequence). Between the trimmed V and J ends, which lost 0 bases and 5 bases, there was a span of 4 bases. The CDR3 spans 12 residues. This chain's CDR3 is CASSLAVTEAFF. As DNA, the CDR3 is TGTGCCAGCAGCTTAGCAGTAACTGAAGCTTTCTTT.

The chain couples TRBV19 to TRBJ2-3; 9 bases line up with TRBD1. The CDR3 has 18 amino acids. The germline CDR1 and CDR2 sequences are LNHDA and SQIVND (reference sequence). V shed 6 bases, J shed 1 base, and the junction held 14 bases outside the gene matches. The CDR3 nucleotides read TGTGCCAGTAGCTCCGGGACAGGGCTGGTGGGGGGCACAGATACGCAGTATTTT. Its protein is CASSSGTGLVGGTDTQYF.

This clone was picked up one time. This rearrangement joins TRBV9 to TRBJ2-1; D might be TRBD1 or TRBD2, each matching 5 bases. Germline values: CDR1 SGDLS, CDR2 YYNGEE. The CDR3 runs 16 residues. Trimming pared 3 bases from V and 1 base from J, leaving 14 bases between. CDR3 sequence: CASSAALGVSYNEQFF. The CDR3 bases are TGTGCCAGCAGCGCCGCCCTGGGGGTTTCCTACAATGAGCAGTTCTTC.

V is TRBV9 and J is TRBJ2-5; TRBD2 aligns across 14 bases. This CDR3 comprises 15 residues. With V trimmed by 3 bases and J by 5 bases, 3 bases remained unmatched. Germline CDR1 SGDLS, CDR2 YYNGEE. CDR3 sequence reads: CASSEGLAGAETQYF. The CDR3 region has the DNA TGTGCCAGCAGCGAGGGACTAGCGGGGGCGGAGACCCAGTACTTC.

This chain uses TRBV7-6 with TRBJ2-7; D may be TRBD2 (6 bases). Germline V gene data show CDR1 as SGHVS and CDR2 as FNYEAQ. Trimming pared 2 bases from V and 6 bases from J, leaving 14 bases between. There are 14 residues in the CDR3. CDR3 sequence: CASSLRLEGPEQYF. CDR3 coding DNA: TGTGCCAGCAGCTTAAGGTTGGAGGGACCCGAGCAGTACTTC. The full variable domain, in which reference TRBV7-6 and TRBJ2-7 provide the parts outside the CDR3, is GAGVSQSPRYKVTKRGQDVALRCDPISGHVSLYWYRQALGQGPEFLTYFNYEAQQDKSGLPNDRFSAERPEGSISTLTIQRTEQRDSAMYRCASSLRLEGPEQYFGPGTRLTVT.

The V and J genes are TRBV7-6 and TRBJ1-1; 7 positions match TRBD1. The J segment lost 6 bases and the V segment lost 0 bases, leaving 7 bases of the junction unmatched. There are 15 residues in the CDR3. CDR1 is SGHVS and CDR2 is FNYEAQ in the germline V gene. The CDR3 here is CASSLAKGARAEAFF. The DNA for the CDR3 is TGTGCCAGCAGCTTAGCGAAGGGGGCTAGGGCTGAAGCTTTCTTT.

The chain employs TRBV15 and TRBJ1-1, with D maybe TRBD1 (6 bases). Germline CDR1 reads LNHNV; CDR2 reads YYDKDF (reference sequence). Trimming left V 0 bases short and J 1 base short, with 9 bases between. CDR3 length equals 15 residues. CDR3 region: CATSRDRGANTEAFF. CDR3 nucleotides: TGTGCCACCAGCAGAGATCGGGGGGCGAACACTGAAGCTTTCTTT.

The chain uses TRBV5-4 and TRBJ1-1; D gene ambiguous. V lost 4 bases, J lost 1 base, and 11 bases lay in between. CDR3 length: 14 residues. Germline CDR1 reads SGHNT; CDR2 reads YYREEE (reference sequence). CDR3 coding DNA: TGTGCCAGCAGCCTGCGGCTGGGGAACACTGAAGCTTTCTTT. Residues: CASSLRLGNTEAFF.

This clone was counted only a few times. The chain recombines TRBV7-9 with TRBJ2-5, with a tentative D call TRBD2 (6 bases). This CDR3 spans 16 amino acids. The germline V gene encodes CDR1 SEHNR and CDR2 FQNEAQ (reference sequence). V shed 5 bases and J shed 4 bases, with 20 bases lying between them. CDR3 region: CASSKARDWSLETQYF. CDR3 sequence (DNA): TGTGCCAGCAGCAAGGCCCGGGACTGGAGCCTAGAGACCCAGTACTTC.

This clone was seen only a few times. The gene calls are TRBV11-2 and TRBJ2-7, with 7 bases that match TRBD2. Germline V lookup: CDR1 SGHAT, CDR2 FQNNGV. The CDR3 spans 14 residues. The V segment lost 6 bases and the J segment 2 bases; nucleotides outside the gene matches: 7. CDR3 amino acids: CASSKTSITYEQYF. CDR3 nucleotides: TGTGCCAGCAGTAAGACTAGCATAACCTACGAGCAGTACTTC.

The table lists this clone with a few counts. The CDR3 region is CASSESGSERGYTF. In DNA form, the CDR3 reads TGTGCCAGCAGTGAATCGGGATCAGAGCGTGGCTACACCTTC. This chain links TRBV2 with TRBJ1-2; D remains ambiguous. The CDR3 is 14 residues long. V lost 2 bases, J lost 7 bases, and 14 bases lay in between. Germline V gives CDR1 SNHLY, CDR2 FYNNEI.